Following are 32 T cell receptor beta chains from one sample sequenced in a study of blood T cells in healthy people across ages. With a J-beta primer mix and a sample-barcoded 5' primer, a second PCR ran roughly 6 to 11 cycles. One entry per CDR3 protein, called by TCRdb with MiXCR from the 5' RACE reads. The profile shows about 900,000 distinct CDR3 sequences, around two thirds of them singletons. Specimen: blood. These receptor sequences come from a man aged 25-45 years in good health.

The genes are TRBV7-2 and TRBJ2-1; 8 nucleotides agree with TRBD2. The end of the DNA aligns better with TRBJ2-7, so the J call may be wrong. The CDR3 is 13 amino acids. Germline CDR1 and CDR2: SGHTA and FQGNSA. The CDR3: CASNGAGAHEQYF. The DNA of the CDR3 is TGTGCCAGCAACGGAGCGGGGGCCCACGAGCAGTACTTC.

This rearrangement joins TRBV7-9 to TRBJ2-5; D unresolved. Trimming left V 2 bases short and J 3 bases short, with 10 bases between. Germline V lookup: CDR1 SEHNR, CDR2 FQNEAQ (reference sequence). The CDR3 covers 14 residues. The CDR3 is CASSLSLWEETQYF. The CDR3 DNA follows: TGTGCCAGCAGCTTAAGTTTGTGGGAAGAGACCCAGTACTTC.

The V call is TRBV7-3, the J call TRBJ2-7, with unresolved D. V lost 4 bases to trimming and J lost 3 bases, with 16 bases between them. This CDR3 comprises 15 residues. In germline, CDR1 is SGHTA, CDR2 FQGTGA. The CDR3 region is CASSSLPASIYEQYF. The CDR3 DNA reads TGTGCCAGCAGCTCCCTTCCGGCGAGCATCTACGAGCAGTACTTC.

Concerning this clonotype itself: A junction end diverges from the germline sequence, so it may reflect a read error. The rearrangement joins TRBV12-3 or TRBV12-4 to TRBJ2-3, with 8 bases that match TRBD2. The CDR3 has 15 residues. The DNA of the CDR3 is TGTGCCAGCAGTTTAGCTAGCGGGGTAACAGATATGCAGTATTTT. It translates to CASSLASGVTDMQYF.

There are a few counts of this clonotype. The genes are TRBV5-5 and TRBJ2-7, with 7 bases aligning to TRBD1. This CDR3 is built from 14 residues. V was pared by 3 bases and J by 3 bases, with 6 bases of the junction left unmatched. Germline values: CDR1 SGHKS, CDR2 YYEKEE (reference sequence). Here the CDR3 reads CASSSRQGFYEQYF. The CDR3 coding sequence is TGTGCCAGCAGCTCGCGACAGGGATTCTACGAGCAGTACTTC.

This clonotype was observed a handful of times. DNA for the CDR3: TGCAGCGTCACAATACACTACGAGCAGTACTTC. Its protein product is CSVTIHYEQYF. The V gene is TRBV29-1, the J gene TRBJ2-7; D unclear. The CDR3 runs to 11 residues. Trimming pared 6 bases from V and 3 bases from J, leaving 9 bases between. CDR1 and CDR2 (germline): SQVTM, ANQGSEA.

This chain links TRBV2 with TRBJ2-3, with 11 bases matching TRBD2. Germline V gives CDR1 SNHLY, CDR2 FYNNEI. After removal of 8 bases from V and 6 bases from J, the junction contained 7 bases not matched to a gene. This CDR3 comprises 14 residues. In DNA form, the CDR3 reads TGTGCCAGCTCCGGGACTAGCGGTTCTGATACGCAGTATTTT. Protein product: CASSGTSGSDTQYF.

This chain uses TRBV7-3 with TRBJ2-1; maybe TRBD2 (7 bases). This CDR3 has 14 residues. Trimming pared 5 bases from V and 7 bases from J, leaving 15 bases between. The germline V gene has CDR1 SGHTA and CDR2 FQGTGA. CDR3 sequence reads: CASSRGAAANEQFF. The CDR3, as DNA: TGTGCCAGCAGCCGGGGGGCGGCGGCGAATGAGCAGTTCTTC.

The chain employs TRBV28 and TRBJ2-2; D unclear. Trimming took off 1 base at V and 2 bases at J, with 20 bases between the two ends. CDR3 size: 19 residues. CDR1 MDHEN and CDR2 SYDVKM come from the germline V gene. CDR3 nucleotides: TGTGCCAGCAGTTTATACCTGGCAGAAAGCAACCGTAACACCGGGGAGCTGTTTTTT. Translated: CASSLYLAESNRNTGELFF. Together with reference TRBV28 and TRBJ2-2, the CDR3 gives the full variable domain: DVKVTQSSRYLVKRTGEKVFLECVQDMDHENMFWYRQDPGLGLRLIYFSYDVKMKEKGDIPEGYSVSREKKERFSLILESASTNQTSMYLCASSLYLAESNRNTGELFFGEGSRLTVL.

The chain couples TRBV20-1 to TRBJ2-1; possible D gene TRBD1, 6 bases. The germline V and J ends were trimmed by 1 base and 3 bases, with 13 bases remaining between them. The CDR3 length is 15 residues. In germline, CDR1 is DFQATT, CDR2 SNEGSKA (reference sequence). In nucleotides, the CDR3 is TGCAGTGCTAGAGCCATCGGACAGTACTACAATGAGCAGTTCTTC. As protein: CSARAIGQYYNEQFF.

V and J are TRBV4-3 and TRBJ1-4; 7 nucleotides line up with TRBD1. CDR3 length: 16 amino acids. Germline CDR1 reads LGHNA; CDR2 reads YSLEER. The V gene end was trimmed by 1 base and the J gene end by 6 bases; junction bases not matched to a gene: 8. Written as DNA, the CDR3 is TGCGCCAGCAGCCAAGGGCAGGGGGGTCTGCATGAAAAACTGTTTTTT. As protein: CASSQGQGGLHEKLFF.

A few counts support this clonotype. The V and J genes are TRBV29-1 and TRBJ2-7; tentative D call: TRBD1 (6 bases). Germline-derived CDR1 and CDR2 are SQVTM and ANQGSEA. The germline V and J ends were trimmed by 6 bases and 9 bases, with 24 bases remaining between them. The length of the CDR3 is 14 residues. The CDR3 DNA is TGCAGCGTCCGCCTGGGGGTACAGGGAATGGGGCAGTACTTC. Its translation: CSVRLGVQGMGQYF.

This clonotype was detected a few times. This chain joins TRBV29-1 and TRBJ2-7; 7 bases are shared with TRBD1. This CDR3 is 12 amino acids long. CDR1 and CDR2 from the germline V gene are SQVTM and ANQGSEA. Losses at the gene ends were 6 bases for V and 2 bases for J; bases not matched to a gene: 4. The CDR3 protein is CSVADRAYEQYF. CDR3 in DNA: TGCAGCGTGGCAGACAGGGCCTACGAGCAGTACTTC.

This chain links TRBV4-3 with TRBJ1-2, with D perhaps matching TRBD1 (5 bases). The length of the CDR3 is 15 residues. V was clipped by 3 bases and J by 6 bases, with 17 bases between them. CDR1 and CDR2 from the germline V gene are LGHNA and YSLEER. Here the CDR3 DNA reads TGCGCCAGCAGCCAGGCAGGGTCTTATTTTGATGGCTACACCTTC. It yields the protein CASSQAGSYFDGYTF.

This clonotype was observed a few times. The genes are TRBV12-3 or TRBV12-4 and TRBJ1-2, with no clear D. V was shortened by 3 bases and J by 1 base, with 15 bases between the two germline ends. The CDR3 spans 16 residues. CDR3 in amino acids: CASSFPGPLVNYGYTF. The CDR3 DNA reads TGTGCCAGCAGTTTTCCAGGACCCCTCGTTAACTATGGCTACACCTTC.

This clonotype was picked up a small number of times. The chain links TRBV4-2 to TRBJ2-5; tentative D call: TRBD1 (5 bases). V gave up 1 base and J gave up 4 bases, with 13 bases separating them. The length of the CDR3 is 15 residues. Germline values: CDR1 LGHNA, CDR2 YNFKEQ. The chain's CDR3 is CASSQAQGIGETQYF. The CDR3 bases are TGTGCCAGCAGCCAAGCGCAGGGAATCGGAGAGACCCAGTACTTC.

This clonotype appeared a few times. The rearrangement links TRBV5-1 to TRBJ1-4; 9 nucleotides line up with TRBD1. The junction had 9 bases not matched to a gene; V was cut back by 2 bases and J by 7 bases. The CDR3 is made up of 16 amino acids. Germline V gives CDR1 SGHRS, CDR2 YFSETQ. Here the CDR3 reads CASSLPRTGAGEKLFF. The CDR3 DNA reads TGCGCCAGCAGCTTACCGCGGACAGGGGCGGGTGAAAAACTGTTTTTT.

Details on this clonotype: Given a much more abundant clone one base away, this may be a read error. J is TRBJ2-3 and V is TRBV27; 9 bases fit TRBD2. Germline V CDR1 and CDR2: MNHEY, SMNVEV (reference sequence). CDR3 length: 16 amino acids. The V and J ends lost 5 bases and 0 bases, in that order; junction bases with no gene match: 6. CDR3 sequence reads: CASSALLAGSTDTQYF. The CDR3, as DNA: TGTGCCAGCAGTGCTCTCCTAGCGGGAAGCACAGATACGCAGTATTTT.

This clonotype has a handful of counts. This rearrangement joins TRBV7-9 to TRBJ2-5, with no clear D. V was pared by 8 bases and J by 5 bases, with 12 bases between. The CDR3 is 12 residues long. Germline V gene lookup returns CDR1 SEHNR and CDR2 FQNEAQ (reference sequence). This CDR3 reads CASAQIGETQYF. In nucleotides, the CDR3 is TGTGCCAGCGCTCAGATTGGGGAGACCCAGTACTTC.

The chain couples TRBV7-2 to TRBJ2-5; 9 bases map to TRBD2. The last part of the DNA fits TRBJ2-7 better; the J call may be wrong. The CDR3 totals 14 residues. Germline V gives CDR1 SGHTA, CDR2 FQGNSA. The CDR3 DNA sequence: TGTGCCAGCAGCGTTAGAAGCGGGGGGTACGAGCAGTACTTC. This codes for CASSVRSGGYEQYF.

There are a few counts of this clonotype. This chain links TRBV21-1 with TRBJ1-2. TRBV21-1 is given as a pseudogene. The CDR3 contains 14 residues. As DNA, the CDR3 is TGTGCCAGCAGCATCACGATGGAGGGCTATGGCTACACCTTC. It codes for CASSITMEGYGYTF.

The sample holds a few counts of this clonotype. The J gene is TRBJ2-3, the V gene TRBV4-2; D perhaps matches TRBD2 (5 bases). CDR1 is LGHNA and CDR2 is YNFKEQ in the germline V gene. The CDR3 sequence is 17 residues long. Trimming shortened V by 4 bases and J by 0 bases, and 17 bases separated the two germline ends. CDR3 coding DNA: TGTGCCAGCAGCCCAGCCCCCGGGGAACTTAGCACAGATACGCAGTATTTT. It codes for CASSPAPGELSTDTQYF.

V is TRBV10-2 and J is TRBJ2-3; D not certain. Germline CDR1 and CDR2: WSHSY and SAAADI. The ends were cut back, 0 bases at V and 2 bases at J, with 12 bases in the middle. This CDR3 has 16 residues. The chain's CDR3 is CASSESSTYFTDTQYF. Written as DNA, the CDR3 is TGCGCCAGCAGTGAGTCGAGCACATATTTCACAGATACGCAGTATTTT.

This sequence joins TRBV15 and TRBJ2-6; D is possibly TRBD1 or TRBD2 (5 bases each). Germline assignment: CDR1 LNHNV and CDR2 YYDKDF (reference sequence). This CDR3 region has 16 residues. V was clipped by 0 bases and J by 2 bases, with 8 bases between them. The CDR3 reads CATSRDLGAGANVLTF. Here the CDR3 DNA reads TGTGCCACCAGCAGAGATCTGGGGGCTGGGGCCAACGTCCTGACTTTC.

The chain is built from TRBV25-1 and TRBJ2-6; D remains unclear. This CDR3 spans 15 amino acids. Per the germline V gene, CDR1 is MGHDK and CDR2 is SYGVNS. V shed 3 bases and J shed 1 base, with 7 bases lying between them. Written as DNA, the CDR3 is TGTGCCAGCAGTGATGCAGGTTCTGGGGCCAACGTCCTGACTTTC. It translates to CASSDAGSGANVLTF.

The J gene is TRBJ1-2, the V gene TRBV27; 7 bases agree with TRBD1. In germline, CDR1 is MNHEY, CDR2 SMNVEV (reference sequence). There are 14 residues in the CDR3. Trimming cost V 5 bases and J 5 bases; bases outside gene matches: 8. The CDR3 here is CASSAQGGAYGYTF. CDR3 coding DNA: TGTGCCAGCAGTGCCCAAGGGGGCGCTTATGGCTACACCTTC.

The chain carries TRBV5-1 and TRBJ2-7; TRBD1 aligns across 7 bases. The V gene end was trimmed by 0 bases and the J gene end by 3 bases; junction bases not matched to a gene: 3. This CDR3 region has 14 residues. In germline, CDR1 is SGHRS, CDR2 YFSETQ. The CDR3, as DNA: TGCGCCAGCAGCTTGGGGCCAGGGGGCTACGAGCAGTACTTC. Translating gives CASSLGPGGYEQYF.

This sequence joins TRBV28 and TRBJ2-1; 10 positions agree with TRBD1. The trim removed 6 bases at V and 6 bases at J, leaving 8 bases unmatched. The length of the CDR3 is 15 residues. The germline V gene has CDR1 MDHEN and CDR2 SYDVKM. In nucleotides, the CDR3 is TGTGCCAGCAGCGCCGGGACAGGGGCCGGCAATGAGCAGTTCTTC. Its protein product is CASSAGTGAGNEQFF.

The chain joins TRBV2 to TRBJ2-5; D unclear. Deletions cut 4 bases from V and 2 bases from J, with 8 bases between. The V gene's germline CDR1 is SNHLY and CDR2 FYNNEI. The CDR3 extends over 13 amino acids. In DNA, the CDR3 is TGTGCCAGCAGTGCCGGGCTACAAGAGACCCAGTACTTC. Protein sequence: CASSAGLQETQYF.

The chain carries TRBV29-1 and TRBJ2-2; D is unresolved. The CDR3 has 16 residues. V was clipped by 0 bases and J by 3 bases, with 14 bases between them. CDR1 is SQVTM, CDR2 ANQGSEA, per germline. The CDR3 protein is CSVEDTPPGHTGELFF. The CDR3 DNA is TGCAGCGTTGAAGACACCCCCCCAGGTCACACCGGGGAGCTGTTTTTT.

CDR3 in amino acids: CSADRGLYGYTF. In DNA form, the CDR3 reads TGCAGCGCAGACAGGGGGCTCTATGGCTACACCTTC. This rearrangement joins TRBV29-1 to TRBJ1-2; TRBD1 matches at 10 bases. Trimming took 7 bases from V and 4 from J; bases not matched to a gene: 3. The CDR3 covers 12 residues. Germline loops: CDR1 SQVTM, CDR2 ANQGSEA.

This clonotype appeared a single time. The chain combines TRBV14 with TRBJ2-1; a possible D gene is TRBD2 (5 bases). The CDR3 length is 14 residues. V lost 1 base and J 10 bases, leaving 14 bases between the germline ends. Germline loops: CDR1 SGHDN, CDR2 FVKESK. The CDR3 loop is CASSQGLLVGEQFF. In DNA form, the CDR3 reads TGTGCCAGCAGCCAAGGTTTACTAGTCGGGGAGCAGTTCTTC.